Listed below are T cell receptor beta chains from one sample, sequenced in a study of CD8 T cells in ankylosing spondylitis. TCRdb itself ran the 5' RACE reads through MiXCR, one entry per CDR3 protein. The sample records about 420,000 distinct CDR3 sequences, about 22% being singletons. The sample was blood, either unsorted or a sorted T cell fraction (not recorded which). The receptor set was obtained from a male donor with ankylosing spondylitis. Each CDR3 is given with its conserved first and last residue. D genes are given only for firm matches. For some rows the clone size is stated as once, few or many, or as a class when expanded; others skip it.

clone_size: -; j_call: TRBJ1-5; d_call: -; v_call: TRBV3-1; cdr3_aa: CASSWDQTQPQHF; cdr3_nt: TGTGCCAGCAGCTGGGACCAAACTCAGCCCCAGCATTTT
clone_size: few; j_call: TRBJ1-4; d_call: -; v_call: TRBV7-9; cdr3_aa: CASSFLIGDATNEKLFF; cdr3_nt: TGTGCCAGCAGCTTTCTGATAGGGGATGCAACTAATGAAAAACTGTTTTTT
clone_size: -; j_call: TRBJ1-5; d_call: TRBD1; v_call: TRBV28; cdr3_aa: CASSPRPGGRNQPQHF; cdr3_nt: TGTGCCAGCAGTCCAAGGCCAGGGGGTCGCAATCAGCCCCAGCATTTT
clone_size: -; j_call: TRBJ2-1; d_call: -; v_call: TRBV6-4; cdr3_aa: CASSDSGLPYSNEQFF; cdr3_nt: TGTGCCAGCAGTGACTCGGGGCTACCCTACTCCAATGAGCAGTTCTTC
clone_size: few; j_call: TRBJ2-5; d_call: TRBD1; v_call: TRBV11-2; cdr3_aa: CASSAKETGAPIQETQYF; cdr3_nt: TGTGCCAGCAGCGCGAAGGAGACAGGGGCCCCGATCCAAGAGACCCAGTACTTC
clone_size: -; j_call: TRBJ2-3; d_call: -; v_call: TRBV5-1; cdr3_aa: CASMSQGISTDTQYF; cdr3_nt: TGCGCCAGCATGTCACAGGGTATAAGCACAGATACGCAGTATTTT
clone_size: -; j_call: TRBJ2-3; d_call: TRBD1; v_call: TRBV2; cdr3_aa: CASSERDRQEYF; cdr3_nt: TGTGCCAGCAGTGAACGGGACAGGCAGGAGTATTTT
clone_size: -; j_call: TRBJ2-1; d_call: -; v_call: TRBV30; cdr3_aa: CAWSAITGYNEQFF; cdr3_nt: TGTGCCTGGAGTGCCATAACAGGATACAATGAGCAGTTCTTC
clone_size: few; j_call: TRBJ2-1; d_call: -; v_call: TRBV20-1; cdr3_aa: CSAPISRRRGEQFF; cdr3_nt: TGCAGTGCCCCCATTTCCCGCAGGAGGGGTGAGCAGTTCTTC
clone_size: -; j_call: TRBJ2-6; d_call: -; v_call: TRBV7-3; cdr3_aa: CASSSLGYSSGANVLTF; cdr3_nt: TGTGCCAGCAGCTCTCTGGGGTATTCCTCTGGGGCCAACGTCCTGACTTTC
clone_size: few; j_call: TRBJ2-4; d_call: TRBD1; v_call: TRBV7-2; cdr3_aa: CASSLGLYRGQKNIQYF; cdr3_nt: TGTGCCAGCAGCTTAGGCCTTTACAGGGGGCAGAAAAACATTCAGTACTTC
clone_size: few; j_call: TRBJ2-2; d_call: -; v_call: TRBV12-3/TRBV12-4; cdr3_aa: CASSLARQGGIGELFF; cdr3_nt: TGTGCCAGCAGTTTAGCACGGCAGGGAGGCATCGGGGAGCTGTTTTTT
clone_size: -; j_call: TRBJ2-3; d_call: TRBD2; v_call: TRBV11-2; cdr3_aa: CASSSSGRPTDTQYF; cdr3_nt: TGTGCCAGCAGCTCCAGCGGGAGGCCGACAGATACGCAGTATTTT
clone_size: few; j_call: TRBJ2-2; d_call: -; v_call: TRBV7-9; cdr3_aa: CASSGLAANTGELFF; cdr3_nt: TGTGCCAGCAGCGGGCTTGCCGCGAACACCGGGGAGCTGTTTTTT
clone_size: many; j_call: TRBJ1-2; d_call: -; v_call: TRBV29-1; cdr3_aa: CSVEEVQSGYGYTF; cdr3_nt: TGCAGCGTTGAAGAGGTGCAGTCTGGCTATGGCTACACCTTC
clone_size: many; j_call: TRBJ2-7; d_call: TRBD1; v_call: TRBV29-1; cdr3_aa: CSVGQASYEQYF; cdr3_nt: TGCAGCGTAGGACAGGCCTCCTACGAGCAGTACTTC
clone_size: -; j_call: TRBJ2-5; d_call: -; v_call: TRBV28; cdr3_aa: CASTGGHQETQYF; cdr3_nt: TGTGCCAGCACTGGCGGGCACCAAGAGACCCAGTACTTC
clone_size: -; j_call: TRBJ2-3; d_call: -; v_call: TRBV4-1; cdr3_aa: CASSPLGGRDTQYF; cdr3_nt: TGCGCCAGCAGCCCGTTGGGGGGACGAGATACGCAGTATTTT
clone_size: -; j_call: TRBJ1-5; d_call: TRBD1; v_call: TRBV6-2/TRBV6-3; cdr3_aa: CASSFEDRPNQPQHF; cdr3_nt: TGTGCCAGCAGTTTCGAGGACAGGCCAAATCAGCCCCAGCATTTT
clone_size: -; j_call: TRBJ2-3; d_call: TRBD2; v_call: TRBV27; cdr3_aa: CASSLRLASVDTQYF; cdr3_nt: TGTGCCAGCAGTTTAAGACTAGCTTCTGTAGATACGCAGTATTTT
clone_size: few; j_call: TRBJ2-7; d_call: -; v_call: TRBV24-1; cdr3_aa: CATSDKRATGTIPSYEQYF; cdr3_nt: TGTGCCACCAGTGATAAGCGGGCAACAGGTACCATACCCTCCTACGAGCAGTACTTC
clone_size: few; j_call: TRBJ2-2; d_call: TRBD2; v_call: TRBV4-2; cdr3_aa: CASSQVGGPDTGELFF; cdr3_nt: TGTGCCAGCAGCCAAGTGGGAGGGCCGGACACCGGGGAGCTGTTTTTT
clone_size: many; j_call: TRBJ1-1; d_call: -; v_call: TRBV10-3; cdr3_aa: CAISESVGGPTEAFF; cdr3_nt: TGTGCCATCAGTGAGTCGGTTGGAGGGCCCACTGAAGCTTTCTTT
clone_size: -; j_call: TRBJ1-4; d_call: -; v_call: TRBV3-1; cdr3_aa: CASSQGGSKEGLFF; cdr3_nt: TGTGCCAGCAGCCAAGGAGGGTCCAAGGAGGGACTGTTTTTT
clone_size: -; j_call: TRBJ1-1; d_call: -; v_call: TRBV29-1; cdr3_aa: CSVVTRAAFF; cdr3_nt: TGCAGCGTTGTCACCCGCGCGGCTTTCTTT
clone_size: -; j_call: TRBJ2-1; d_call: TRBD2; v_call: TRBV14; cdr3_aa: CASSRPGLAGIYEQFF; cdr3_nt: TGTGCCAGCAGCCGACCGGGACTAGCGGGGATCTATGAGCAGTTCTTC